A single sample gave rise to the 15 T cell receptor beta chains below, sequenced in a study of T cells in Graves' hyperthyroidism and ophthalmopathy. From RNA transcripts, TCR beta CDR3 regions were amplified. The TCR CDR3 was amplified in a first-round RT-PCR using the HTBI primer set. Each CDR3 protein gets one entry after TCRdb re-called the multiplex PCR reads with MiXCR. The table has under 550,000 distinct CDR3 sequences, less than 20% seen once. Sequences were obtained from blood. Receptor source: a man aged 40-55 years with Graves' ophthalmopathy.

In its sample, this clonotype was seen many times. The chain links TRBV29-1 to TRBJ2-5, with D perhaps matching TRBD2 (6 bases). Trimming cost V 5 bases and J 4 bases, with 11 bases left between them. Germline V gene data show CDR1 as SQVTM and CDR2 as ANQGSEA. This CDR3 contains 12 residues. The CDR3 bases are TGCAGCGTTTCGGAAGCGGGAGAGACCCAGTACTTC. Translating it yields CSVSEAGETQYF.

The CDR3 nucleotides read TGTGCCAGCAGTTTAGGCGGCCTTTCCCTGGCCGGGGAGCTGTTTTTT. It encodes CASSLGGLSLAGELFF. The V call is TRBV12-3 or TRBV12-4, the J call TRBJ2-2, with D unresolved. Trimming shortened V by 1 base and J by 6 bases, and 15 bases separated the two germline ends. The CDR3 spans 16 residues.

This chain connects TRBV14 to TRBJ2-5; either TRBD1 or TRBD2 may supply D (5 bases each). The V end lost 4 bases, the J end lost 4 bases, and 13 bases lay between the germline ends. Germline-derived CDR1 and CDR2 are SGHDN and FVKESK. The CDR3 loop spans 14 amino acids. The CDR3 DNA follows: TGTGCCAGCAGCCCGGGACCAAGTCGAGAGACCCAGTACTTC. The encoded protein is CASSPGPSRETQYF.

This clonotype was recorded many times. CDR3 coding DNA: TGTGCCAGCAGCTTAGACCCGCTCCTAGGAGGCTACACCTTC. Translated, it gives CASSLDPLLGGYTF. The V call is TRBV7-8, the J call TRBJ1-2; no clear D. Between the trimmed V and J ends, which lost 1 base and 8 bases, there was a span of 14 bases. This CDR3 has 14 residues. Germline CDR1 and CDR2: SGHVS and FQNEAQ. Complete variable domain (other parts from reference TRBV7-8 and TRBJ1-2): GAGVSQSPRYKVAKRGQDVALRCDPISGHVSLFWYQQALGQGPEFLTYFQNEAQLDKSGLPSDRFFAERPEGSVSTLKIQRTQQEDSAVYLCASSLDPLLGGYTFGSGTRLTVV.

Turning to this clonotype: A much larger clone is a single base away; this may be a read error. The gene calls are TRBV12-3 or TRBV12-4 and TRBJ1-4, with a tentative D call TRBD1 (6 bases). CDR3 length: 15 amino acids. The CDR3 DNA reads TGTACCAGCAGTTTTAGCGGGGGGCGCGATGAAAAACTGTTTTTT. Translated, it gives CTSSFSGGRDEKLFF.

The CDR3 loop is CSASTGAEQYF. In nucleotides, the CDR3 is TGCAGCGCCTCGACAGGGGCCGAGCAGTACTTC. The chain employs TRBV29-1 and TRBJ2-7, with 8 bases aligning to TRBD1. In germline, CDR1 is SQVTM, CDR2 ANQGSEA. With 7 bases clipped from V and 6 bases from J, the junction kept 5 bases outside the gene matches. The CDR3 length is 11 residues.

This sequence joins TRBV24-1 and TRBJ2-3, with D tentatively TRBD2 (5 bases). The CDR3 runs to 14 residues. The ends were cut back, 4 bases at V and 7 bases at J, with 14 bases in the middle. From germline, CDR1 is KGHDR and CDR2 SFDVKD. The CDR3 reads CATSDTYSDHTQYF. CDR3 nucleotides: TGTGCCACCAGTGACACTTATAGCGACCATACGCAGTATTTT.

This clonotype was counted many times. The chain carries TRBV6-6 and TRBJ1-2; TRBD1 matches at 9 bases. This CDR3 is 17 amino acids long. J gave up 8 bases and V 0 bases, and 13 bases lay outside the gene matches. Looked up from germline, CDR1 is MNHNY and CDR2 is SVGAGI (reference sequence). The CDR3 loop is CASSYSPSGQGNVGYTF. The CDR3, as DNA: TGTGCCAGCAGTTACTCTCCGAGCGGACAGGGGAATGTGGGCTACACCTTC.

This clonotype was seen more than once but under ten times. This chain connects TRBV20-1 to TRBJ2-5; TRBD1 matches 7 bases. This CDR3 is built from 13 residues. J was trimmed by 2 bases and V by 5 bases; bases with no gene match: 5. Germline-derived CDR1 and CDR2 are DFQATT and SNEGSKA (reference sequence). CDR3 in amino acids: CSALDRAQETQYF. In DNA, the CDR3 is TGCAGTGCTTTAGACAGGGCTCAAGAGACCCAGTACTTC.

This clonotype was counted ten times or more. This chain connects TRBV11-2 to TRBJ2-5; D ambiguous. The CDR3 loop spans 13 amino acids. Germline V CDR1 and CDR2: SGHAT, FQNNGV. V lost 5 bases and J lost 5, with 12 bases in between. This CDR3 reads CASSESTPETQYF. CDR3 in DNA: TGTGCCAGCAGCGAATCCACTCCGGAGACCCAGTACTTC.

The chain links TRBV30 to TRBJ1-2, with D maybe TRBD1 (5 bases). The germline V gene has CDR1 GTSNPN and CDR2 SVGIG (reference sequence). V was clipped by 7 bases and J by 8 bases, with 11 bases between them. The CDR3 has 10 residues. For the CDR3, the DNA is TGTGCCTACAGGAGGGGAGGCTACACCTTC. It is translated as CAYRRGGYTF.

This chain connects TRBV29-1 to TRBJ1-2; TRBD1 matches at 10 bases. Per the germline V gene, CDR1 is SQVTM and CDR2 is ANQGSEA. With 6 bases clipped from V and 8 bases from J, the junction kept 9 bases outside the gene matches. CDR3 length equals 13 residues. In DNA form, the CDR3 reads TGCAGCGTCCGGGACAGGGGATCCGTCGGCTACACCTTC. It encodes CSVRDRGSVGYTF.

This clonotype occurred many times. The V and J genes are TRBV12-3 or TRBV12-4 and TRBJ1-5; D gene unclear. The CDR3 extends over 14 amino acids. Deletions cut 4 bases from V and 6 bases from J, with 13 bases between. The CDR3 DNA reads as TGTGCCAGCAGTTCACAAGGTTCAACTCAGCCCCAGCATTTT. This codes for CASSSQGSTQPQHF.

As for this clonotype: Because the CDR3 is missing its conserved closing phenylalanine or tryptophan, this is likely a read error. The chain couples TRBV28 to TRBJ1-5; possibly TRBD1 for D (5 bases). This CDR3 has 14 amino acids. The V gene lost 3 bases and the J gene lost 2 bases, with 8 bases spanning the gap. The V gene's germline CDR1 is MDHEN and CDR2 SYDVKM. The DNA of the CDR3 is TGTGCCAGCAGTTTTCTCAGGGGCAATCAGCCCCAGCATTCT. It encodes CASSFLRGNQPQHS.

This clonotype was observed many times. The chain combines TRBV20-1 with TRBJ2-3, with no clear D. The CDR3 has 14 residues. Trimming shortened V by 3 bases and J by 4 bases, and 14 bases separated the two germline ends. Germline V lookup: CDR1 DFQATT, CDR2 SNEGSKA (reference sequence). CDR3 residues: CSASLGSVADTQYF. The CDR3 DNA reads TGCAGTGCTAGTCTGGGGTCGGTGGCAGATACGCAGTATTTT.